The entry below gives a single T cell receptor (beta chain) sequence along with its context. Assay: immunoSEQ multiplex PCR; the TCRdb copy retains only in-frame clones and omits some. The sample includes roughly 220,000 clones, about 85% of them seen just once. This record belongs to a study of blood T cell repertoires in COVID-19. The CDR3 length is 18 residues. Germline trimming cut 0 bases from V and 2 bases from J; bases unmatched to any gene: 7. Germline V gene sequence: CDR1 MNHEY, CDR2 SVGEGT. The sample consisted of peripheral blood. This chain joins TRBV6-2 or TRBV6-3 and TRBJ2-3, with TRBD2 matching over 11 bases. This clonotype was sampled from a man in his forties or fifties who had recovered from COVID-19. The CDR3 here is CASSYSGRLAGNTDTQYF. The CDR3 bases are TGTGCCAGCAGTTACTCAGGTCGACTAGCGGGAAACACAGATACGCAGTATTTT.